Listed below are T cell receptor beta chains from one sample, sequenced in a study of T cells in Graves' hyperthyroidism and ophthalmopathy. TCRdb recomputed calls from the multiplex PCR reads with MiXCR, one row per CDR3 protein. The table shows hundreds of thousands of distinct CDR3 sequences, with less than 25% occurring only once. Sequenced material: blood. The receptors come from a woman aged 30 to 39 with Graves' ophthalmopathy. Both conserved end residues are part of each CDR3.

v_call: TRBV6-4
j_call: TRBJ2-7
cdr3_aa: CASSGLLAGGSKNYEQYF

v_call: TRBV6-4
j_call: TRBJ1-6
cdr3_aa: CASSEGTVDNSPLHF

v_call: TRBV6-5
j_call: TRBJ1-6
cdr3_aa: CASSYSGGGLSPLHF

v_call: TRBV15
j_call: TRBJ1-1
cdr3_aa: CATSRPNRGQRTEALF

v_call: TRBV9
j_call: TRBJ1-1
cdr3_aa: CASSVYQGTEAFF

v_call: TRBV12-3/TRBV12-4
j_call: TRBJ1-5
cdr3_aa: CASSSSDPTLQHF

v_call: TRBV12-3/TRBV12-4
j_call: TRBJ2-7
cdr3_aa: CASSLGTDSYEQYF

v_call: TRBV4-1
j_call: TRBJ1-2
cdr3_aa: CASSQVGQRPLGYTF

v_call: TRBV20-1
j_call: TRBJ1-1
cdr3_aa: CSARDLGGREAFF

v_call: TRBV14
j_call: TRBJ1-2
cdr3_aa: CASSQDGGSYGYTF

v_call: TRBV6-1
j_call: TRBJ2-7
cdr3_aa: CASTLGGTYEQYF

v_call: TRBV12-3/TRBV12-4
j_call: TRBJ1-1
cdr3_aa: CASSPRGQLNFEAFF

v_call: TRBV5-1
j_call: TRBJ2-2
cdr3_aa: CASSSRTAGELFF

v_call: TRBV3-1
j_call: TRBJ2-5
cdr3_aa: CASSQPRETQYF

v_call: TRBV11-2
j_call: TRBJ1-1
cdr3_aa: CASSSLQGRTEAFF

v_call: TRBV5-4
j_call: TRBJ1-2
cdr3_aa: CASSSRTGVPGYTF